The 20 T cell receptor beta chains below all came from one sample that was sequenced in a study of cytomegalovirus exposure and HLA in healthy donors. PCR was performed using 60 Vbeta and 13 Jbeta primers. The table came from immunoSEQ multiplex PCR; TCRdb's copy has only in-frame clones and leaves some out. The sample has more than 95,000 clones, around 80% seen once. Material: PBMCs. The receptors derive from a woman aged 30 to 39 in good health and CMV-seronegative.

The chain is built from TRBV29-1 and TRBJ2-1; TRBD1 is a possible D gene (6 bases). CDR3 length: 15 amino acids. Looked up from germline, CDR1 is SQVTM and CDR2 is ANQGSEA. Trimming took 1 base from V and 7 from J, leaving 17 bases between them. Here the CDR3 DNA reads TGCAGCGTTGAAGGGTGGGGGACACGAGAGAATGAGCAGTTCTTC. It specifies CSVEGWGTRENEQFF.

This clone was observed a handful of times. The identical CDR3 is also encoded by other nucleotide sequences in the sample. The CDR3 DNA reads TGCGCCAGCAGCTTGACGGGGGGAGAGACCCAGTACTTC. It is translated as CASSLTGGETQYF. This chain joins TRBV5-1 and TRBJ2-5; 7 bases fit TRBD2. Germline lookup yields CDR1 SGHRS and CDR2 YFSETQ. V lost 1 base and J lost 4; bases outside the gene matches: 1. The CDR3 spans 13 residues.

The chain employs TRBV5-1 and TRBJ2-2; possible D gene TRBD2, 6 bases. Trimming took off 3 bases at V and 6 bases at J, with 18 bases between the two ends. This CDR3 comprises 16 residues. Germline V gene sequence: CDR1 SGHRS, CDR2 YFSETQ. CDR3 loop: CASSSAPGAFPGELFF. The DNA of the CDR3 is TGCGCCAGCAGCTCCGCCCCGGGAGCTTTCCCCGGGGAGCTGTTTTTT.

This rearrangement joins TRBV6-1 to TRBJ2-1, with 10 bases aligning to TRBD1. V trimming: 6 bases; J trimming: 7 bases; junction bases outside the gene matches: 3. From germline, CDR1 is MNHNS and CDR2 SASEGT. This CDR3 is 13 amino acids long. The CDR3 loop is CASRPGQGNEQFF. In DNA form, the CDR3 reads TGTGCCAGCAGGCCGGGACAGGGGAATGAGCAGTTCTTC.

The rearrangement uses TRBV2 and TRBJ2-7, with D hard to call. Germline values: CDR1 SNHLY, CDR2 FYNNEI. This CDR3 has 13 amino acids. Trimming removed 6 bases from V and 4 bases from J, with 13 bases in between. CDR3 in amino acids: CASRSPADYEQYF. The CDR3 DNA is TGTGCCAGCAGATCCCCCGCAGATTACGAGCAGTACTTC.

This sequence joins TRBV18 and TRBJ1-3; a weak D match, TRBD1 (5 bases). The CDR3 is made up of 14 amino acids. Trimming cost V 4 bases and J 4 bases, with 11 bases left between them. CDR1 is KGHSH and CDR2 is LQKENI in the germline V gene. The CDR3 spells CASSQGLGGNTIYF. DNA of the CDR3: TGTGCCAGCTCACAGGGGCTAGGCGGAAACACCATATATTTT.

V gene TRBV5-4 combines with J gene TRBJ2-3, with a possible D match to TRBD1 (5 bases). This CDR3 contains 16 residues. CDR1 and CDR2 (germline): SGHNT, YYREEE (reference sequence). Trimming took off 4 bases at V and 0 bases at J, with 15 bases between the two ends. In nucleotides, the CDR3 is TGTGCCAGCAGCCAGGGTCCCGTCCTCAGCACAGATACGCAGTATTTT. As protein: CASSQGPVLSTDTQYF.

The V and J genes are TRBV6-4 and TRBJ2-3; no clear D. This CDR3 contains 10 residues. Trimming stripped 9 bases from V and 6 bases from J, with 7 bases between. Per the germline V gene, CDR1 is MRHNA and CDR2 is SNTAGT. CDR3 sequence: CASLVDTQYF. DNA of the CDR3: TGTGCCAGTCTCGTTGATACGCAGTATTTT.

This clone was found a few times. The chain recombines TRBV5-5 with TRBJ1-2; TRBD1 matches at 8 bases. The CDR3 consists of 14 residues. J was trimmed by 4 bases and V by 4 bases; bases with no gene match: 6. Germline V lookup: CDR1 SGHKS, CDR2 YYEKEE (reference sequence). The DNA for the CDR3 is TGTGCCAGCAGCCTAGGACAGGGTAGCTATGGCTACACCTTC. This codes for CASSLGQGSYGYTF.

This clone was counted a few times. The genes are TRBV18 and TRBJ2-5, with unresolved D. CDR1 and CDR2 from the germline V gene are KGHSH and LQKENI. V was pared by 5 bases and J by 4 bases, with 11 bases between. CDR3 length: 13 residues. DNA for the CDR3: TGTGCCAGCTCAGCAGAAAAACGAGAGACCCAGTACTTC. Protein: CASSAEKRETQYF.

This clone turned up a few times. The chain carries TRBV7-3 and TRBJ1-6; possibly TRBD1 for D (6 bases). The CDR3 consists of 16 residues. Germline V gives CDR1 SGHTA, CDR2 FQGTGA. V was trimmed by 1 base and J by 7 bases, leaving 14 bases between them. The CDR3 DNA reads TGTGCCAGCAGCTTAATCCGGGGGGCGAGGAATTCACCCCTCCACTTT. The encoded protein is CASSLIRGARNSPLHF.

This sequence joins TRBV15 and TRBJ1-2; TRBD1 is a possible D gene (6 bases). Deletions cut 0 bases from V and 5 bases from J, with 19 bases between. The CDR3 totals 17 residues. The germline V gene has CDR1 LNHNV and CDR2 YYDKDF (reference sequence). The CDR3 bases are TGTGCCACCAGCAGAGATACCGGGACACCTAAAACGTATGGCTACACCTTC. This translates into CATSRDTGTPKTYGYTF.

The chain is built from TRBV28 and TRBJ2-7; TRBD2 matches at 10 bases. There are 15 residues in the CDR3. With V trimmed by 5 bases and J by 3 bases, 7 bases remained unmatched. Germline V lookup: CDR1 MDHEN, CDR2 SYDVKM. CDR3 loop: CASSIGLADLYEQYF. The CDR3 DNA follows: TGTGCCAGCAGTATCGGACTAGCGGACCTCTACGAGCAGTACTTC. The full variable domain, its missing parts supplied by reference TRBV28 and TRBJ2-7, is DVKVTQSSRYLVKRTGEKVFLECVQDMDHENMFWYRQDPGLGLRLIYFSYDVKMKEKGDIPEGYSVSREKKERFSLILESASTNQTSMYLCASSIGLADLYEQYFGPGTRLTVT.

The CDR3 sequence is CASSRPDRGGEKLFF. The DNA of the CDR3 is TGTGCCAGTAGTAGACCGGACAGGGGAGGGGAAAAACTGTTTTTT. V gene TRBV19 combines with J gene TRBJ1-4; 9 bases line up with TRBD1. V lost 4 bases to trimming and J lost 8 bases; unmatched junction nucleotides: 8. The CDR3 covers 15 residues. Germline-derived CDR1 and CDR2 are LNHDA and SQIVND (reference sequence).

This sequence joins TRBV4-2 and TRBJ2-2, with D possibly TRBD1 on 6 matching bases. The CDR3 is 17 residues long. Germline CDR1 is LGHNA and CDR2 is YNFKEQ. V dropped 3 bases and J dropped 0 bases, with 14 bases sitting between them. CDR3 nucleotide sequence: TGTGCCAGCAGCCATGCCCGAGGACAGCCGAACACCGGGGAGCTGTTTTTT. Translated: CASSHARGQPNTGELFF.

The V call is TRBV5-1, the J call TRBJ1-3, with D unclear. This CDR3 has 14 amino acids. The V and J ends lost 1 base and 2 bases respectively, with 7 bases between them. Germline loops: CDR1 SGHRS, CDR2 YFSETQ. The DNA for the CDR3 is TGCGCCAGCAGCTTGCCCGGGGCTGGAAACACCATATATTTT. This gives the protein CASSLPGAGNTIYF.

This chain joins TRBV7-9 and TRBJ2-1, with 11 bases that match TRBD2. The CDR3 consists of 14 residues. Germline trimming cut 5 bases from V and 12 bases from J; bases unmatched to any gene: 9. Germline assignment: CDR1 SEHNR and CDR2 FQNEAQ (reference sequence). CDR3 protein: CASSQPGLAVRQFF. In DNA form, the CDR3 reads TGTGCCAGCAGCCAACCGGGACTAGCGGTCCGGCAGTTCTTC. Looking up the rest from reference TRBV7-9 and TRBJ2-1 gives the full variable domain: DTGVSQNPRHKITKRGQNVTFRCDPISEHNRLYWYRQTLGQGPEFLTYFQNEAQLEKSRLLSDRFSAERPKGSFSTLEIQRTEQGDSAMYLCASSQPGLAVRQFFGPGTRLTVL.

This clone was seen more than once but under ten times. The chain joins TRBV30 to TRBJ2-1, with D uncertain. V was trimmed by 2 bases and J by 5 bases, leaving 4 bases between them. The CDR3 length is 11 residues. CDR1 is GTSNPN and CDR2 is SVGIG in the germline V gene (reference sequence). CDR3 sequence: CAWSQNNEQFF. The CDR3 nucleotides read TGTGCCTGGAGTCAAAACAATGAGCAGTTCTTC.

V is TRBV12-5 and J is TRBJ1-1; D is perhaps TRBD1 (5 bases). The CDR3 sequence is 11 residues long. Germline lookup yields CDR1 LGHNT and CDR2 FRNRAP. V was pared by 6 bases and J by 7 bases, with 9 bases between. The CDR3 reads CASGETVEAFF. CDR3 DNA: TGTGCTAGTGGGGAGACAGTTGAAGCTTTCTTT.

V is TRBV11-2 and J is TRBJ2-1; tentative D call: TRBD2 (6 bases). Per germline, CDR1 SGHAT and CDR2 FQNNGV. Trimming took off 2 bases at V and 0 bases at J, with 8 bases between the two ends. CDR3 length equals 15 residues. DNA for the CDR3: TGTGCCAGCAGCTTAATGGGGGGCTCCTACAATGAGCAGTTCTTC. The encoded protein is CASSLMGGSYNEQFF.